Described below is a single TCR beta chain sequence and its context. Assay: immunoSEQ multiplex PCR; the TCRdb copy retains only in-frame clones and omits some. The sample contains 150,000 to 180,000 clones, about 86% of which appear only once. This sample is drawn from a study of blood T cell repertoires in COVID-19. Across the study: COVID-19 samples from acute and convalescent phases originated in the United States, Italy and Spain. PBMCs, B-cell-depleted T cells, or T cells were the source of the cDNA or gDNA that made up the material.

Participant ages covered roughly 18 to 90 years across about 25 US areas. Before being deemed recovered, Cohort 3 donors had two negative PCRs, clearance, or symptom resolution. V lost 4 bases to trimming and J lost 1 base, with 8 bases between them. Germline CDR1 and CDR2: SGHRS and YFSETQ. CDR3 size: 13 residues. This TCR derives from a man aged 50 or older who had recovered from COVID-19. The chain uses TRBV5-1 and TRBJ2-5; perhaps TRBD2 as D (5 bases). The material sequenced was PBMCs or T cells enriched from blood (not recorded which). CDR3 DNA: TGCGCCAGCAGCGCGGGTATCCAAGAGACCCAGTACTTC. Translation gives CASSAGIQETQYF.